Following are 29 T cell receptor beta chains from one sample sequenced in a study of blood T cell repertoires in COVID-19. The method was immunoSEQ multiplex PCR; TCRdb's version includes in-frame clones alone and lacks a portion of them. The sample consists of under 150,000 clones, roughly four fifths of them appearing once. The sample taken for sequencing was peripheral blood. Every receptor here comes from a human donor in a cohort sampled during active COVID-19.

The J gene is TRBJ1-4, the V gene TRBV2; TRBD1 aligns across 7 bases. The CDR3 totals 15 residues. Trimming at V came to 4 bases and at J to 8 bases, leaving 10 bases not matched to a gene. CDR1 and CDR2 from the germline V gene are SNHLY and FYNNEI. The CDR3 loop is CASSADRVPNEKLFF. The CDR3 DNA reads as TGTGCCAGCAGTGCTGACAGGGTCCCCAACGAAAAACTGTTTTTT. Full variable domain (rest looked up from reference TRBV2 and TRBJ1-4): EPEVTQTPSHQVTQMGQEVILRCVPISNHLYFYWYRQILGQKVEFLVSFYNNEISEKSEIFDDQFSVERPDGSNFTLKIRSTKLEDSAMYFCASSADRVPNEKLFFGSGTQLSVL.

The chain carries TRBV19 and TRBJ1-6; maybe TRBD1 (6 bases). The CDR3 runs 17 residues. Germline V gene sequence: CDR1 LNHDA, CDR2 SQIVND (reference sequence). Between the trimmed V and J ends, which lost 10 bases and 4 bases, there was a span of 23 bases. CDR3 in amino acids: CAKRGTPPYRYNSPLHF. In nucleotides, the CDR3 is TGTGCCAAAAGGGGGACACCTCCTTACCGATATAATTCACCCCTCCACTTT.

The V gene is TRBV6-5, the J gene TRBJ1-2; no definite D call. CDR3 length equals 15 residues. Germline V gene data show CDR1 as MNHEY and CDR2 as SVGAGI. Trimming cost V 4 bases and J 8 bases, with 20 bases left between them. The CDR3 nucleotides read TGTGCCAGCAGTTCCTCCGGGAGAAGGATACAGGGCTACACCTTC. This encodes CASSSSGRRIQGYTF.

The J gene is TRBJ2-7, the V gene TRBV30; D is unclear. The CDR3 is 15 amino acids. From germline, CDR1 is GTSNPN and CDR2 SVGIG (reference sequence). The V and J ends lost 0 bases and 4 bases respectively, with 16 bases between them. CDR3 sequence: CAWSVPTHYQYEQYF. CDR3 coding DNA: TGTGCCTGGAGTGTCCCAACCCACTATCAATACGAGCAGTACTTC.

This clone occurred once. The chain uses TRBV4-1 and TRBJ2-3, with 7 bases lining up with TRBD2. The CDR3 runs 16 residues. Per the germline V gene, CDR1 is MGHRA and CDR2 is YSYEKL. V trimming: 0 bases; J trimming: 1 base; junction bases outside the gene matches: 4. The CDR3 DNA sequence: TGCGCCAGCAGCCAAGATGGGACTAAGCGCACAGATACGCAGTATTTT. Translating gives CASSQDGTKRTDTQYF.

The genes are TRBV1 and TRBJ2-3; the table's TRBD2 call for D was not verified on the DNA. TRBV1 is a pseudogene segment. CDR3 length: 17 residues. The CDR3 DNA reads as TGCACCAGCAGCCAAGAAGTTTCGGGACTCGCCACAGATACGCAGTATTTT. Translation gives CTSSQEVSGLATDTQYF.

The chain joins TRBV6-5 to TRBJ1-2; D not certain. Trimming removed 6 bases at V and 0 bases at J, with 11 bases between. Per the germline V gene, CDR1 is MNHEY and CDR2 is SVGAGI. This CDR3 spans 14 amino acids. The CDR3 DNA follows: TGTGCCAGCAGATCCAACCTAGCTAACTATGGCTACACCTTC. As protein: CASRSNLANYGYTF.

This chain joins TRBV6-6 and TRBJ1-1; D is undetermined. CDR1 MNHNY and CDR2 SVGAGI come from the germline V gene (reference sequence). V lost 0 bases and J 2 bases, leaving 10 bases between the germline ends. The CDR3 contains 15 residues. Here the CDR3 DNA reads TGTGCCAGCAGTTACTCGATCCGGGGAAACACTGAAGCTTTCTTT. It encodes CASSYSIRGNTEAFF.

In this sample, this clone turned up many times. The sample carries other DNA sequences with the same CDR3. This CDR3 is CAWSVGEGYEQYF. The DNA for the CDR3 is TGTGCCTGGAGCGTGGGGGAGGGATACGAGCAGTACTTC. This chain connects TRBV30 to TRBJ2-7, with 7 bases aligning to TRBD2. Germline CDR1 is GTSNPN and CDR2 is SVGIG (reference sequence). The V and J ends lost 3 bases and 4 bases, in that order; junction bases with no gene match: 6. The CDR3 contains 13 residues.

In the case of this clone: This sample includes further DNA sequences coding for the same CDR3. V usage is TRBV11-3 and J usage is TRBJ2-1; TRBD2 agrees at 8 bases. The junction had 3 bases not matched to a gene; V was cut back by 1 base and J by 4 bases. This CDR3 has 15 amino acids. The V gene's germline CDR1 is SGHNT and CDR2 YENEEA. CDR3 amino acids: CASSLAGGRYNEQFF. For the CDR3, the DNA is TGTGCCAGCAGCTTAGCGGGGGGGCGGTACAATGAGCAGTTCTTC.

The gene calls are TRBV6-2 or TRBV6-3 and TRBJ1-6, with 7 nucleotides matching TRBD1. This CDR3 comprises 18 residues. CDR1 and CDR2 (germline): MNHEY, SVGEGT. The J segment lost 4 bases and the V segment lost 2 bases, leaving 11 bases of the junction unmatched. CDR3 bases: TGTGCCAGCAGTTACCCACGGACAGGAGAGCGGTATAATTCACCCCTCCACTTT. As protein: CASSYPRTGERYNSPLHF.

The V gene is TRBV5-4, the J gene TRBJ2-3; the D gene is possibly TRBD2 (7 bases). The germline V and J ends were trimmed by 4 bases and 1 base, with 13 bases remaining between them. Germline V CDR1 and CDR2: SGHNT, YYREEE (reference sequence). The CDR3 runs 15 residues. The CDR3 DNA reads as TGTGCCAGCAGCGGCGGGGGCGCCGGCACAGATACGCAGTATTTT. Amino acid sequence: CASSGGGAGTDTQYF.

The CDR3 DNA reads TGTGCCAGCTCACCACCTTACGGGGGTGTTGAAAAACTGTTTTTT. This codes for CASSPPYGGVEKLFF. V and J are TRBV18 and TRBJ1-4, with TRBD1 as a possible D gene (5 bases). The CDR3 extends over 15 amino acids. Germline V gives CDR1 KGHSH, CDR2 LQKENI. V was clipped by 0 bases and J by 7 bases, with 12 bases between them.

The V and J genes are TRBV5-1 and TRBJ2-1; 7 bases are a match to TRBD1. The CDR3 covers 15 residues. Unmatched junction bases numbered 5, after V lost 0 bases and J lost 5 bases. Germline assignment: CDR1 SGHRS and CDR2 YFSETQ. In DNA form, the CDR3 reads TGCGCCAGCAGCTTGGTAAGGGGGCGGAACAATGAGCAGTTCTTC. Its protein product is CASSLVRGRNNEQFF.

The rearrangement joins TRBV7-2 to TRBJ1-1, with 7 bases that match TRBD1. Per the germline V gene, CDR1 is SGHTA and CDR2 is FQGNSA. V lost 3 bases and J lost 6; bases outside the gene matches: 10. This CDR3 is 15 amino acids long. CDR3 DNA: TGTGCCAGCAGCTTCTACACAGGGGTGGGCCCTGAAGCTTTCTTT. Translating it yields CASSFYTGVGPEAFF.

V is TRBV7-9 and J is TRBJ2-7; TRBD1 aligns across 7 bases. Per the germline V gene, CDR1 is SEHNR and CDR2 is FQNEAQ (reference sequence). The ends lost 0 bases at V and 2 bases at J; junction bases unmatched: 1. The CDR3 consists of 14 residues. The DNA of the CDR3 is TGTGCCAGCAGCTTAGCTGACAGGGCCTACGAGCAGTACTTC. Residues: CASSLADRAYEQYF.

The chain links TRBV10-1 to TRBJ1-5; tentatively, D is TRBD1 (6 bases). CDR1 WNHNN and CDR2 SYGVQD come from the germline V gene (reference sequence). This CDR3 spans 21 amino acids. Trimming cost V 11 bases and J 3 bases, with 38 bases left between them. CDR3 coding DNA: TGCGCCGCCCTCCCCCCAAAACAGGGCCTTAGGGCGGCGGGTTACAATCAGCCCCAGCATTTT. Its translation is CAALPPKQGLRAAGYNQPQHF.

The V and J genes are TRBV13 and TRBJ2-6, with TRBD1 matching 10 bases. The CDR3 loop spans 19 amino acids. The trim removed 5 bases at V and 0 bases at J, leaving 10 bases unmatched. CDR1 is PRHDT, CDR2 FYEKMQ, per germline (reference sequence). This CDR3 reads CASSIRDRGLSSGANVLTF. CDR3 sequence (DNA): TGTGCCAGCAGCATCCGGGACAGGGGTCTCAGCTCTGGGGCCAACGTCCTGACTTTC.

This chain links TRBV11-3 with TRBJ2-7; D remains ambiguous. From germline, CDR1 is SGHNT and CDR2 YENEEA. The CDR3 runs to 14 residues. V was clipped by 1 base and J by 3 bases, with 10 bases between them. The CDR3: CASSLGAVGYEQYF. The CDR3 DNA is TGTGCCAGCAGCTTAGGGGCAGTGGGCTACGAGCAGTACTTC.

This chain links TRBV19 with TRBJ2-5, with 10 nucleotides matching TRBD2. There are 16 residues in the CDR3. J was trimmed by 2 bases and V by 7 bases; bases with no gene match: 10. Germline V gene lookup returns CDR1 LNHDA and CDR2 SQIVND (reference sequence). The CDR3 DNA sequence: TGTGCCAGTACCACTAGACTAGCGGGCCCTCAAGAGACCCAGTACTTC. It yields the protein CASTTRLAGPQETQYF.

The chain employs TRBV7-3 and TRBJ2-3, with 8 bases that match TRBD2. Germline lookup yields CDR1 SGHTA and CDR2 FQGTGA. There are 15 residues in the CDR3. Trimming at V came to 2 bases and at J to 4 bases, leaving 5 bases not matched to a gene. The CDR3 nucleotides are TGTGCCAGCAGCTTATTGGGACTAGACTCAGATACGCAGTATTTT. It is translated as CASSLLGLDSDTQYF.

Written as DNA, the CDR3 is TGTGCCAGCAGCCGGACAGCTGGAAACACCATATATTTT. It yields the protein CASSRTAGNTIYF. J is TRBJ1-3 and V is TRBV3-1 (or the pseudogene TRBV3-2), with D possibly TRBD1 on 6 matching bases. Between the trimmed V and J ends, which lost 4 bases and 2 bases, there was a span of 6 bases. Germline V gene sequence: CDR1 LGHDT, CDR2 YNNKEL (reference sequence). The CDR3 length is 13 residues.

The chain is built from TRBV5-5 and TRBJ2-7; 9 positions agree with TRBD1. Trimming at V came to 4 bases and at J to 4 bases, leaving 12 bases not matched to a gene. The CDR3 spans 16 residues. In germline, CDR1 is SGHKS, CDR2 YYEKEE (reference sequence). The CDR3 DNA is TGTGCCAGCAGCGCCTCGCCAGGGACAGGGACGTACGAGCAGTACTTC. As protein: CASSASPGTGTYEQYF.

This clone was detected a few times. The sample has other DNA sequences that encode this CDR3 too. The CDR3 DNA reads TGTGCCAGCAGCTTAAGTACGGGGTCTGGAAACACCATATATTTT. Its protein is CASSLSTGSGNTIYF. The genes are TRBV7-9 and TRBJ1-3; no reliable D call. V lost 2 bases and J 1 base, leaving 9 bases between the germline ends. Germline loops: CDR1 SEHNR, CDR2 FQNEAQ (reference sequence). The CDR3 extends over 15 amino acids. Supplemented by reference TRBV7-9 and TRBJ1-3, the full variable domain reads DTGVSQNPRHKITKRGQNVTFRCDPISEHNRLYWYRQTLGQGPEFLTYFQNEAQLEKSRLLSDRFSAERPKGSFSTLEIQRTEQGDSAMYLCASSLSTGSGNTIYFGEGSWLTVV.

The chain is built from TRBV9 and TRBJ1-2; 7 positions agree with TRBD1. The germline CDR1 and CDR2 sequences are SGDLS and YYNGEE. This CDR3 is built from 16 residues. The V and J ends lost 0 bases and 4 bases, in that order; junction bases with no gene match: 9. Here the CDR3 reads CASSVDPGDSPYGYTF. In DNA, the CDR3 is TGTGCCAGCAGCGTAGACCCCGGGGACAGTCCCTATGGCTACACCTTC.

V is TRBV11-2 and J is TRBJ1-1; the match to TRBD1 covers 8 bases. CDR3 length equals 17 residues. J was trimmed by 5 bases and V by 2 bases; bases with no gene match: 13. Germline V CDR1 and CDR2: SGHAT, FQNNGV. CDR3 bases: TGTGCCAGCAGCTTAACAGGGGGTGTTATATGGGCTACTGAAGCTTTCTTT. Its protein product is CASSLTGGVIWATEAFF.

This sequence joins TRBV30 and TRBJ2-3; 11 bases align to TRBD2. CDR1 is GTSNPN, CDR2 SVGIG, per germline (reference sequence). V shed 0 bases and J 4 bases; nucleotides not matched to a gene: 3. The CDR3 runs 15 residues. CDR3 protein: CAWSVLLAGADTQYF. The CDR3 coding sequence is TGTGCCTGGAGTGTCTTACTAGCGGGAGCAGATACGCAGTATTTT.

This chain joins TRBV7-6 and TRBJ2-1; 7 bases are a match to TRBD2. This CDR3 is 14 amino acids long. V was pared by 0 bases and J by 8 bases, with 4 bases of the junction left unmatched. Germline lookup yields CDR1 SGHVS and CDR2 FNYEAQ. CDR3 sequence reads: CASSLAGGADEQFF. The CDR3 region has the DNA TGTGCCAGCAGCTTAGCGGGAGGGGCCGATGAGCAGTTCTTC.

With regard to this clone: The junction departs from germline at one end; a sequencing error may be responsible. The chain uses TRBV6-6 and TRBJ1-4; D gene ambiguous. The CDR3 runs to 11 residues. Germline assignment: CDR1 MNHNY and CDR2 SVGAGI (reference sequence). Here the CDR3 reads CASSYSSELNF. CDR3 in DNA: TGTGCCAGCAGTTACTCGTCGGAGCTCAACTTT.